This T cell receptor (beta chain) derives from a study of T-cell reconstitution after alpha-beta-depleted transplantation in children. Study results and caveats: After one year, T-cell counts and TCRbeta diversity mostly came from new T cells.

A library of TCRbeta sequences, prepared with unique molecular identifiers, was generated. TCRdb used MiXCR to reprocess the PCR reads, holding one entry per CDR3 protein. The table includes about 870,000 distinct CDR3 sequences, approximately 15% detected once. CDR3 length: 15 amino acids. V lost 4 bases and J 3 bases, leaving 14 bases between the germline ends. This clonotype was counted a few times. What it binds is unknown. The chain couples TRBV12-3 or TRBV12-4 to TRBJ2-3; tentatively, D is TRBD2 (5 bases). The receptor comes from a male patient younger than 18 who had a stem cell transplant for acute lymphoblastic leukemia, so the T cells may come from the graft donor. Material: PBMCs, mostly from graft donor cells, obtained 360 days after TCRalphabeta/CD19-depleted stem cell transplant. The CDR3 coding sequence is TGTGCCAGCAGTTACCCCGAGAGGGTAACAGATACGCAGTATTTT. It yields the protein CASSYPERVTDTQYF.